These 30 T cell receptor beta chains originate from one sample sequenced in a study of blood T cell repertoires in COVID-19. TCRdb's copy holds only in-frame clones and misses some; the assay was immunoSEQ multiplex PCR. The table has about 360,000 clones, around 86% seen once. The material sequenced was peripheral blood. Source of these receptors: a human donor in a cohort sampled during active COVID-19.

The rearrangement links TRBV14 to TRBJ1-1, with unresolved D. V was trimmed by 3 bases and J by 4 bases, leaving 3 bases between them. In germline, CDR1 is SGHDN, CDR2 FVKESK. The CDR3 sequence is 11 residues long. The chain's CDR3 is CASSHLTEAFF. CDR3 bases: TGTGCCAGCAGCCACCTCACTGAAGCTTTCTTT.

The rearrangement joins TRBV2 to TRBJ1-1; D not resolved. The V gene's germline CDR1 is SNHLY and CDR2 FYNNEI. The CDR3 contains 14 residues. V lost 6 bases, J lost 1 base, and 12 bases lay in between. The CDR3 region has the DNA TGTGCCAGCAGAAGCAGGATTACGAACACTGAAGCTTTCTTT. It is translated as CASRSRITNTEAFF.

The genes are TRBV5-1 and TRBJ1-5; D uncertain. V was cut by 1 base and J by 0 bases, with 5 bases left in between. CDR1 and CDR2 (germline): SGHRS, YFSETQ. The CDR3 is 14 amino acids. The CDR3: CASSLTPSNQPQHF. CDR3 nucleotide sequence: TGCGCCAGCAGCTTGACACCTAGCAATCAGCCCCAGCATTTT.

The V gene is TRBV2, the J gene TRBJ2-1; TRBD2 aligns across 11 bases. Germline-derived CDR1 and CDR2 are SNHLY and FYNNEI. This CDR3 contains 18 residues. Trimming removed 5 bases from V and 7 bases from J; junction bases left unmatched: 16. CDR3 sequence reads: CASSSLAPTSGGTNEQFF. CDR3 in DNA: TGTGCCAGCAGTTCCTTAGCCCCAACTAGCGGGGGTACGAATGAGCAGTTCTTC.

The chain uses TRBV4-1 and TRBJ2-1; 15 bases are shared with TRBD2. The CDR3 is 19 residues long. The germline V gene has CDR1 MGHRA and CDR2 YSYEKL. The V gene end was trimmed by 0 bases and the J gene end by 8 bases; junction bases not matched to a gene: 11. DNA of the CDR3: TGCGCCAGCAGCCAAGACCGGACTAGCGGGGGGGTTAATAACGATGAGCAGTTCTTC. Its protein product is CASSQDRTSGGVNNDEQFF.

This rearrangement joins TRBV4-1 to TRBJ1-6, with 9 bases that match TRBD1. Germline loops: CDR1 MGHRA, CDR2 YSYEKL. With V trimmed by 2 bases and J by 5 bases, 10 bases remained unmatched. This CDR3 contains 18 residues. Written as DNA, the CDR3 is TGCGCCAGCAGCCAATCAACGAATAGACAGGGGGATAATTCACCCCTCCACTTT. This gives the protein CASSQSTNRQGDNSPLHF.

The chain joins TRBV5-1 to TRBJ2-5; 8 bases agree with TRBD1. Losses at the gene ends were 4 bases for V and 5 bases for J; bases not matched to a gene: 13. Germline loops: CDR1 SGHRS, CDR2 YFSETQ. CDR3 length equals 16 residues. CDR3 in amino acids: CASSPILDRGDETQYF. As DNA, the CDR3 is TGCGCCAGCAGCCCCATCCTTGACAGGGGTGATGAGACCCAGTACTTC. The full variable domain, in which reference TRBV5-1 and TRBJ2-5 provide the parts outside the CDR3, is KAGVTQTPRYLIKTRGQQVTLSCSPISGHRSVSWYQQTPGQGLQFLFEYFSETQRNKGNFPGRFSGRQFSNSRSEMNVSTLELGDSALYLCASSPILDRGDETQYFGPGTRLLVL.

This chain joins TRBV30 and TRBJ1-1, with 10 bases lining up with TRBD1. Germline CDR1 GTSNPN, CDR2 SVGIG (reference sequence). J gave up 11 bases and V 4 bases, and 16 bases lay outside the gene matches. The CDR3 extends over 15 amino acids. This CDR3 reads CAWNSGQGTGFHAFF. CDR3 sequence (DNA): TGTGCCTGGAACTCGGGACAGGGGACGGGGTTCCACGCTTTCTTT.

This chain links TRBV19 with TRBJ1-5; 7 bases are shared with TRBD1. V lost 8 bases and J lost 6; bases outside the gene matches: 7. Germline CDR1 reads LNHDA; CDR2 reads SQIVND (reference sequence). The CDR3 runs to 13 residues. CDR3 nucleotide sequence: TGTGCCAGTGGGGAGGACAGGCGTCAGCCCCAGCATTTT. It translates to CASGEDRRQPQHF.

This chain links TRBV7-9 with TRBJ2-3; TRBD1 matches at 10 bases. V dropped 3 bases and J dropped 1; count of bases not matched to a gene: 7. Germline-derived CDR1 and CDR2 are SEHNR and FQNEAQ (reference sequence). This CDR3 is built from 17 residues. CDR3 residues: CASSFPSGTGGTDTQYF. The DNA of the CDR3 is TGTGCCAGCAGCTTCCCATCCGGGACAGGGGGCACAGATACGCAGTATTTT.

The V and J genes are TRBV19 and TRBJ1-1; D may be TRBD1 (5 bases). CDR1 LNHDA and CDR2 SQIVND come from the germline V gene (reference sequence). This CDR3 region has 13 residues. V was cut by 9 bases and J by 1 base, with 12 bases left in between. CDR3 protein: CASRQGWNTEAFF. The CDR3 coding sequence is TGTGCCAGCCGGCAGGGTTGGAACACTGAAGCTTTCTTT.

V and J are TRBV5-1 and TRBJ1-2, with TRBD1 identical over 7 bases. Germline V gene data show CDR1 as SGHRS and CDR2 as YFSETQ. The junction had 3 bases not matched to a gene; V was cut back by 3 bases and J by 4 bases. This CDR3 is 13 amino acids long. This CDR3 is CASSYGQAYGYTF. CDR3 sequence (DNA): TGCGCCAGCAGCTATGGACAGGCCTATGGCTACACCTTC.

This clone was seen only once. The chain couples TRBV12-3 or TRBV12-4 to TRBJ2-1; no clear D. Deletions cut 6 bases from V and 4 bases from J, with 10 bases between. This CDR3 is 13 amino acids long. DNA of the CDR3: TGTGCCAGCAGGTCGACACCATACAATGAGCAGTTCTTC. Translated, it gives CASRSTPYNEQFF.

The rearrangement joins TRBV3-1 (or the pseudogene TRBV3-2) to TRBJ2-5; perhaps TRBD2 as D (6 bases). In germline, CDR1 is LGHDT, CDR2 YNNKEL (reference sequence). V dropped 4 bases and J dropped 4 bases, with 19 bases sitting between them. CDR3 size: 16 residues. In DNA, the CDR3 is TGTGCCAGCAGCCCGTGGGGGGAGTTCCGAGGAGAGACCCAGTACTTC. Translated, it gives CASSPWGEFRGETQYF.

The rearrangement links TRBV28 to TRBJ1-6, with 7 bases lining up with TRBD1. The CDR3 runs 14 residues. Germline-derived CDR1 and CDR2 are MDHEN and SYDVKM. The trim removed 2 bases at V and 8 bases at J, leaving 3 bases unmatched. The CDR3 region has the DNA TGTGCCAGCAGTTTAAGCAGGGGGGATTCACCCCTCCACTTT. Translation: CASSLSRGDSPLHF.

J is TRBJ2-7 and V is TRBV7-9; 9 bases agree with TRBD1. The ends lost 11 bases at V and 6 bases at J; junction bases unmatched: 20. This CDR3 contains 16 residues. Germline lookup yields CDR1 SEHNR and CDR2 FQNEAQ (reference sequence). The CDR3 sequence: CAAPHGQGLSLGEQYF. Written as DNA, the CDR3 is TGTGCCGCCCCCCATGGACAGGGGCTCTCCCTCGGCGAGCAGTACTTC.

The sample holds a few counts of this clone. The J gene is TRBJ1-6, the V gene TRBV6-2 or TRBV6-3; D gene ambiguous. V was pared by 5 bases and J by 7 bases, with 3 bases between. In germline, CDR1 is MNHEY, CDR2 SVGEGT. There are 11 residues in the CDR3. The DNA for the CDR3 is TGTGCCAGCAGTGAGAATTCACCCCTCCACTTT. Translating gives CASSENSPLHF.

The rearrangement uses TRBV4-1 and TRBJ2-7; the match to TRBD1 covers 7 bases. V was pared by 2 bases and J by 4 bases, with 5 bases of the junction left unmatched. The CDR3 is 14 residues long. CDR1 is MGHRA and CDR2 is YSYEKL in the germline V gene. The CDR3 DNA follows: TGCGCCAGCAGCCAAAGACAGGGAATGTACGAGCAGTACTTC. Translating gives CASSQRQGMYEQYF.

CDR3 bases: TGTGCCTGGAGTGAGGGGGTGCCCTTTTCCTACGAGCAGTACTTC. Protein: CAWSEGVPFSYEQYF. The chain employs TRBV30 and TRBJ2-7, with D possibly TRBD1 on 6 matching bases. The V gene lost 1 base and the J gene lost 1 base, with 14 bases spanning the gap. CDR3 length: 15 amino acids. CDR1 is GTSNPN, CDR2 SVGIG, per germline (reference sequence).

The chain couples TRBV19 to TRBJ2-5, with 11 bases fitting TRBD2. This CDR3 is 16 amino acids long. Unmatched junction bases numbered 5, after V lost 3 bases and J lost 2 bases. CDR1 is LNHDA and CDR2 is SQIVND in the germline V gene (reference sequence). CDR3 amino acids: CASSMTPSGGQETQYF. The CDR3, as DNA: TGTGCCAGTAGTATGACCCCTAGCGGGGGGCAAGAGACCCAGTACTTC.

V usage is TRBV3-1 (or the pseudogene TRBV3-2) and J usage is TRBJ1-1, with D tentatively TRBD1 (5 bases). Trimming took 0 bases from V and 6 from J, leaving 14 bases between them. In germline, CDR1 is LGHDT, CDR2 YNNKEL (reference sequence). The CDR3 sequence is 15 residues long. The CDR3 reads CASSQEGRGTPEAFF. CDR3 in DNA: TGTGCCAGCAGCCAAGAGGGGAGGGGAACCCCTGAAGCTTTCTTT.

The rearrangement uses TRBV4-2 and TRBJ1-5; TRBD1 matches 11 bases. The CDR3 spans 20 residues. The ends lost 0 bases at V and 3 bases at J; junction bases unmatched: 13. Germline loops: CDR1 LGHNA, CDR2 YNFKEQ. CDR3 coding DNA: TGTGCCAGCAGCCAAGAAATATCCGGGACAGGGGGAAAGACCAATCAGCCCCAGCATTTT. Amino acids: CASSQEISGTGGKTNQPQHF.

V and J are TRBV15 and TRBJ1-2; D uncertain. The CDR3 runs 16 residues. V lost 0 bases and J 6 bases, leaving 17 bases between the germline ends. Germline values: CDR1 LNHNV, CDR2 YYDKDF (reference sequence). The DNA for the CDR3 is TGTGCCACCAGCAGAGAGTGGCCAGGAAATAAGAATGGCTACACCTTC. It is translated as CATSREWPGNKNGYTF.

This chain joins TRBV7-8 and TRBJ1-3; D is possibly TRBD1 (6 bases). The CDR3 has 16 residues. The V end lost 7 bases, the J end lost 0 bases, and 16 bases lay between the germline ends. CDR1 is SGHVS and CDR2 is FQNEAQ in the germline V gene. This CDR3 is CASTQGQGHSGNTIYF. The CDR3 DNA reads TGTGCCAGCACCCAGGGACAAGGCCACTCTGGAAACACCATATATTTT.

To note about this clone: One junction end does not reproduce the germline sequence, and a read error may be involved. The gene calls are TRBV27 and TRBJ2-7, with a possible D match to TRBD2 (5 bases). Germline V gene lookup returns CDR1 MNHEY and CDR2 SMNVEV (reference sequence). The CDR3 has 17 amino acids. This chain's CDR3 is CASNLRHSLEETNKQYF. The CDR3 region has the DNA TGTGCCAGCAATTTACGACACTCACTGGAGGAGACGAACAAGCAGTACTTC.

The V call is TRBV6-5, the J call TRBJ2-2; 9 bases are shared with TRBD1. The CDR3 length is 16 residues. V lost 1 base and J lost 3; bases outside the gene matches: 3. Germline assignment: CDR1 MNHEY and CDR2 SVGAGI. This CDR3 reads CASSYYGQGYTGELFF. The CDR3, as DNA: TGTGCCAGCAGTTACTACGGACAGGGGTACACCGGGGAGCTGTTTTTT.

This clone was observed once. The chain joins TRBV6-6 to TRBJ1-1; D remains unclear. Trimming pared 2 bases from V and 11 bases from J, leaving 15 bases between. The germline gives CDR1 MNHNY, CDR2 SVGAGI (reference sequence). CDR3 size: 13 residues. DNA for the CDR3: TGTGCCAGCAGTTACGAGAGGTCGACGAGCGCTTTCTTT. Amino acids: CASSYERSTSAFF.

The chain employs TRBV5-5 and TRBJ2-7, with D hard to call. This CDR3 has 14 amino acids. The V gene's germline CDR1 is SGHKS and CDR2 YYEKEE (reference sequence). V shed 1 base and J shed 3 bases, with 11 bases lying between them. CDR3 DNA: TGTGCCAGCAGCTTGACCTCAGGCTTCTACGAGCAGTACTTC. It translates to CASSLTSGFYEQYF.

The V gene is TRBV18, the J gene TRBJ2-5; D is undetermined. Trimming shortened V by 5 bases and J by 1 base, and 11 bases separated the two germline ends. The CDR3 loop spans 14 amino acids. Germline loops: CDR1 KGHSH, CDR2 LQKENI. This CDR3 reads CASSADTSQETQYF. CDR3 DNA: TGTGCCAGCTCAGCTGACACTTCCCAAGAGACCCAGTACTTC. Using reference TRBV18 and TRBJ2-5 for the parts outside the CDR3, the full variable domain is NAGVMQNPRHLVRRRGQEARLRCSPMKGHSHVYWYRQLPEEGLKFMVYLQKENIIDESGMPKERFSAEFPKEGPSILRIQQVVRGDSAAYFCASSADTSQETQYFGPGTRLLVL.

V usage is TRBV28 and J usage is TRBJ1-6, with unresolved D. The germline V and J ends were trimmed by 4 bases and 6 bases, with 13 bases remaining between them. Looked up from germline, CDR1 is MDHEN and CDR2 is SYDVKM. The CDR3 has 15 residues. The CDR3 region is CASSSPYSGNSPLHF. The CDR3 coding sequence is TGTGCCAGCAGTTCCCCATACTCGGGTAATTCACCCCTCCACTTT.